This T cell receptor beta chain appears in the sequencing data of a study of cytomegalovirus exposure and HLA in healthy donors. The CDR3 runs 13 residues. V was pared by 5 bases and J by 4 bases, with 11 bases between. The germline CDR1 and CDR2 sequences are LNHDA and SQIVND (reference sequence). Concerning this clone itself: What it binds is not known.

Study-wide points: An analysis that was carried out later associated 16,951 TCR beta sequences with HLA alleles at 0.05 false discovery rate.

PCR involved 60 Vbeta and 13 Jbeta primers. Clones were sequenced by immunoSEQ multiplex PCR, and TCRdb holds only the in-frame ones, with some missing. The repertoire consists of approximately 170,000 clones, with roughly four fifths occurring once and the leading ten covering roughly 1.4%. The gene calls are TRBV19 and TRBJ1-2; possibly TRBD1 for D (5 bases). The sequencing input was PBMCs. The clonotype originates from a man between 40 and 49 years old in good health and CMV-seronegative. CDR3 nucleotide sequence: TGTGCCAGTAGTGCCAGGGAAACCTATGGCTACACCTTC. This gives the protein CASSARETYGYTF.